This entry concerns a single TCR beta chain. In the original processing: Cell counts per sample came from amplifying reference gene primers. Here immunoSEQ multiplex PCR was the method, and the copy in TCRdb shows in-frame clones only, minus some. V, J and clone size derive from that table, while D and trimming were established from the DNA sequence. The sample holds about 89,000 clones; 72% are singletons and the top ten take over 13%. These data are taken from a study of blood T cell repertoires in COVID-19. Looking at the study overall: PBMCs, B-cell-depleted T cells, or T cells provided the cDNA or gDNA that made up the material.

The specimen was peripheral blood. This receptor was taken from a woman older than 75 with acute or convalescent COVID-19.

Here the CDR3 DNA reads TGCGCCAGCAGTGTGACAGGTTCTATTACCTACACCTTC. As protein: CASSVTGSITYTF. V gene TRBV10-1 combines with J gene TRBJ1-2; TRBD1 might be the D (6 bases). The CDR3 loop spans 13 amino acids. The germline V gene encodes CDR1 WNHNN and CDR2 SYGVQD (reference sequence). V dropped 4 bases and J dropped 10 bases, with 16 bases sitting between them.